This paragraph covers one T cell receptor (beta chain) sequence. Its antigen is unidentified. This entry comes from a study of cytomegalovirus exposure and HLA in healthy donors. Study findings and constraints: The investigators catalogued about 170 TCR beta chains as cytomegalovirus-associated. Across donors, most TCRs were seen rarely, yet some public ones were widespread.

Trimming shortened V by 4 bases and J by 0 bases, and 10 bases separated the two germline ends. The CDR3 is made up of 14 amino acids. Germline-derived CDR1 and CDR2 are SGHRS and YFSETQ. Measured with immunoSEQ multiplex PCR; TCRdb has only the in-frame clones, and not every one. The sample shows some 220,000 clones, around nine tenths of them seen only once. The receptor comes from a woman aged 18-35 years in good health and CMV-seronegative. The sample taken for sequencing was PBMCs. J is TRBJ1-1 and V is TRBV5-1, with D tentatively TRBD1 (6 bases). The CDR3 DNA reads TGCGCCAGCAGCCGCGGGGGCCTGAACACTGAAGCTTTCTTT. Its translation is CASSRGGLNTEAFF.